The T cell receptor beta chain under discussion was sequenced for a study of T cells in tuberculosis. In the study overall: Sequenced TCRs come from CD1B-GMM tetramer-binding T cells. In South Africa, adults with active tuberculosis were compared with IGRA-negative and latently infected IGRA-positive adolescents. Findings and caveats of the study: The TCR-beta difference was not significant; alpha differences partly reflected length. Smaller distances to GMM-specific TCRs suggested their expansion in active tuberculosis.

A word on this clone: Its antigen remains unknown.

V shed 1 base and J shed 5 bases, with 12 bases lying between them. This CDR3 is 15 amino acids long. Germline V gene sequence: CDR1 SGHNT, CDR2 YENEEA. Sequencing was performed with immunoSEQ multiplex PCR; in TCRdb, only in-frame clones are kept and a portion is missing. The sample holds about 32,000 clones, 94% seen once. The TCR sequence derives from a donor aged 10-29 years with latent tuberculosis or without tuberculosis infection. The chain joins TRBV11-3 to TRBJ2-1; D is perhaps TRBD2 (5 bases). The sample comprised PBMCs. For the CDR3, the DNA is TGTGCCAGCAGCTTAGGAGCGGTAGAAGACAATGAGCAGTTCTTC. Translation: CASSLGAVEDNEQFF.